Listed below are T cell receptor beta chains from one sample, sequenced in a study of human T cells and chemical hapten exposure. Using its own MiXCR run on the RACE reads, TCRdb lists one record per CDR3 protein. The sample lists 250,000 or so distinct CDR3 sequences; about 9% were seen once. Sequencing used whole blood, obtained in connection with sensitization to the hapten diphenylcyclopropenone (DPC). All receptors derive from a woman between 40 and 55 years old with alopecia areata. Some clones in this sample may be carry-over from other donors' samples. CDR3s include the opening cysteine and the closing phenylalanine or tryptophan. D genes are given only for firm matches. The size field is filled for only some rows; it gives once, few, many or a size class.

J gene: TRBJ1-1
V gene: TRBV29-1
D gene: TRBD1
clone size: few
CDR3 protein: CSVAQGLVNTEAFF
CDR3 DNA: TGCAGCGTTGCACAGGGGCTGGTGAACACTGAAGCTTTCTTT

J gene: TRBJ2-1
V gene: TRBV20-1
D gene: TRBD1
clone size: NA
CDR3 protein: CSARTGGKSGEQFF
CDR3 DNA: TGCAGTGCAAGGACAGGGGGTAAAAGTGGTGAGCAGTTCTTC

J gene: TRBJ1-5
V gene: TRBV28
D gene: TRBD1
clone size: many
CDR3 protein: CASSSTGRDSNQPQHF
CDR3 DNA: TGTGCCAGCAGTTCGACAGGGCGAGATAGCAATCAGCCCCAGCATTTT

J gene: TRBJ1-1
V gene: TRBV2
D gene: NA
clone size: NA
CDR3 protein: CASSENGVGTEAFF
CDR3 DNA: TGTGCCAGCAGTGAAAACGGGGTAGGCACTGAAGCTTTCTTT

J gene: TRBJ2-7
V gene: TRBV29-1
D gene: TRBD1
clone size: NA
CDR3 protein: CSGRDSLYEQYF
CDR3 DNA: TGCAGCGGCCGGGACAGCCTCTACGAGCAGTACTTC

J gene: TRBJ2-1
V gene: TRBV24-1
D gene: NA
clone size: NA
CDR3 protein: CATSDFSSSSYNEQFF
CDR3 DNA: TGTGCCACCAGTGATTTCTCTTCGAGCTCCTACAATGAGCAGTTCTTC

J gene: TRBJ2-5
V gene: TRBV27
D gene: NA
clone size: NA
CDR3 protein: CATKWGLLQETQYF
CDR3 DNA: TGTGCCACCAAATGGGGACTTCTACAAGAGACCCAGTACTTC

J gene: TRBJ1-5
V gene: TRBV3-1
D gene: NA
clone size: NA
CDR3 protein: CASSQTQSDSNQPQHF
CDR3 DNA: TGTGCCAGCAGCCAAACGCAGTCCGATAGCAATCAGCCCCAGCATTTT

J gene: TRBJ2-1
V gene: TRBV11-2
D gene: TRBD2
clone size: few
CDR3 protein: CASSLRDGRRNNEQFF
CDR3 DNA: TGTGCCAGCAGCTTACGTGACGGGAGGCGTAACAATGAGCAGTTCTTC

J gene: TRBJ2-5
V gene: TRBV6-5
D gene: NA
clone size: few
CDR3 protein: CASSWGTGPGEETQYF
CDR3 DNA: TGTGCCAGCAGTTGGGGGACTGGACCCGGGGAAGAGACCCAGTACTTC

J gene: TRBJ2-2
V gene: TRBV9
D gene: NA
clone size: few
CDR3 protein: CASSVRVTGELFF
CDR3 DNA: TGTGCCAGCAGCGTCAGGGTAACCGGGGAGCTGTTTTTT

J gene: TRBJ1-1
V gene: TRBV7-2
D gene: NA
clone size: few
CDR3 protein: CASSRTSTEAFF
CDR3 DNA: TGTGCCAGCAGCCGTACAAGCACTGAAGCTTTCTTT

J gene: TRBJ2-7
V gene: TRBV3-1
D gene: TRBD2
clone size: many
CDR3 protein: CASSQTSGSSHEQYF
CDR3 DNA: TGTGCCAGCAGCCAAACTAGCGGGAGTAGCCACGAGCAGTACTTC

J gene: TRBJ2-1
V gene: TRBV20-1
D gene: TRBD1
clone size: many
CDR3 protein: CSSTGGTYINEQFF
CDR3 DNA: TGCAGTTCAACAGGGGGGACATACATCAATGAGCAGTTCTTC

J gene: TRBJ1-1
V gene: TRBV28
D gene: NA
clone size: few
CDR3 protein: CASSSPRVKDTEAFF
CDR3 DNA: TGTGCCAGCAGTTCCCCGCGAGTCAAGGACACTGAAGCTTTCTTT

J gene: TRBJ2-7
V gene: TRBV5-6
D gene: NA
clone size: NA
CDR3 protein: CASSLNRHEQYF
CDR3 DNA: TGTGCCAGCAGCTTGAATCGCCACGAGCAGTACTTC

J gene: TRBJ2-6
V gene: TRBV6-1
D gene: TRBD1
clone size: NA
CDR3 protein: CASSEKTGAGANVLTF
CDR3 DNA: TGTGCCAGCAGTGAAAAGACAGGGGCTGGGGCCAACGTCCTGACTTTC

J gene: TRBJ1-5
V gene: TRBV6-5
D gene: NA
clone size: few
CDR3 protein: CASSSRPGGPHSNQPQHF
CDR3 DNA: TGTGCCAGCAGTTCCAGACCGGGGGGCCCTCATAGCAATCAGCCCCAGCATTTT

J gene: TRBJ1-5
V gene: TRBV6-2/TRBV6-3
D gene: NA
clone size: NA
CDR3 protein: CASSYGQGRGQPQHF
CDR3 DNA: TGTGCCAGCAGTTACGGGCAGGGAAGGGGCCAGCCCCAGCATTTT

J gene: TRBJ2-1
V gene: TRBV5-1
D gene: TRBD2
clone size: many
CDR3 protein: CASSPGTSGYNEQFF
CDR3 DNA: TGTGCCAGCAGCCCAGGGACTAGCGGTTACAATGAGCAGTTCTTC

J gene: TRBJ2-3
V gene: TRBV6-2/TRBV6-3
D gene: TRBD2
clone size: NA
CDR3 protein: CASSGGRGDTQYF
CDR3 DNA: TGTGCCAGCAGTGGCGGGAGAGGGGATACGCAGTATTTT

J gene: TRBJ2-5
V gene: TRBV18
D gene: TRBD1
clone size: few
CDR3 protein: CASSPGPDRAAPEQETQYF
CDR3 DNA: TGTGCCAGCTCACCAGGGCCGGACAGGGCCGCCCCCGAGCAAGAGACCCAGTACTTC

J gene: TRBJ1-5
V gene: TRBV6-5
D gene: NA
clone size: many
CDR3 protein: CASRAGANLNHQPQHF
CDR3 DNA: TGTGCCAGCAGGGCAGGGGCTAACCTTAACCATCAGCCCCAGCATTTT

J gene: TRBJ2-5
V gene: TRBV12-3/TRBV12-4
D gene: TRBD1
clone size: once
CDR3 protein: CASSGTGGPETQYF
CDR3 DNA: TGTGCCAGCAGTGGAACAGGGGGCCCAGAGACCCAGTACTTC

J gene: TRBJ1-6
V gene: TRBV27
D gene: TRBD1
clone size: NA
CDR3 protein: CASSWGQNSPLHF
CDR3 DNA: TGTGCCAGCAGTTGGGGACAGAATTCACCCCTCCACTTT

J gene: TRBJ2-6
V gene: TRBV24-1
D gene: NA
clone size: few
CDR3 protein: CATSEKTGANVLTF
CDR3 DNA: TGTGCCACCAGTGAAAAGACTGGGGCCAACGTCCTGACTTTC

J gene: TRBJ1-1
V gene: TRBV14
D gene: NA
clone size: NA
CDR3 protein: CASSQWRSTEAFF
CDR3 DNA: TGTGCCAGCAGCCAATGGAGGAGCACTGAAGCTTTCTTT

J gene: TRBJ1-6
V gene: TRBV4-1
D gene: NA
clone size: few
CDR3 protein: CASSQDGYNSPLHF
CDR3 DNA: TGCGCCAGCAGCCAAGACGGCTATAATTCACCCCTCCACTTT

J gene: TRBJ2-7
V gene: TRBV7-9
D gene: TRBD2
clone size: many
CDR3 protein: CASSLERASGSPYEQYF
CDR3 DNA: TGTGCCAGCAGCTTAGAAAGGGCTAGCGGGAGCCCCTACGAGCAGTACTTC

J gene: TRBJ2-7
V gene: TRBV10-3
D gene: NA
clone size: many
CDR3 protein: CAISEWAGRYEQYF
CDR3 DNA: TGTGCCATCAGTGAGTGGGCAGGGCGCTACGAGCAGTACTTC

J gene: TRBJ2-5
V gene: TRBV20-1
D gene: TRBD2
clone size: NA
CDR3 protein: CSATRLADYQETQYF
CDR3 DNA: TGCAGTGCTACCAGACTAGCGGATTACCAAGAGACCCAGTACTTC

J gene: TRBJ2-5
V gene: TRBV29-1
D gene: TRBD1
clone size: few
CDR3 protein: CRPKPGQGAYTKEETQYF
CDR3 DNA: TGCAGACCTAAACCGGGACAGGGGGCTTACACTAAGGAAGAGACCCAGTACTTC

J gene: TRBJ2-3
V gene: TRBV12-3/TRBV12-4
D gene: TRBD2
clone size: few
CDR3 protein: CASSQTSGGGTDTQYF
CDR3 DNA: TGTGCCAGCAGTCAGACTAGCGGGGGCGGAACAGATACGCAGTATTTT

J gene: TRBJ2-2
V gene: TRBV2
D gene: TRBD2
clone size: few
CDR3 protein: CASSGSGRAGELFF
CDR3 DNA: TGTGCCAGCAGCGGTAGCGGGAGGGCCGGGGAGCTGTTTTTT

J gene: TRBJ2-7
V gene: TRBV14
D gene: NA
clone size: NA
CDR3 protein: CASSQVEGAGQYF
CDR3 DNA: TGTGCCAGCAGCCAAGTTGAGGGCGCCGGGCAGTACTTC

J gene: TRBJ2-7
V gene: TRBV20-1
D gene: TRBD1
clone size: medium-sized
CDR3 protein: CSAPGTDESYEQYF
CDR3 DNA: TGCAGTGCTCCCGGGACAGACGAATCCTACGAGCAGTACTTC

J gene: TRBJ1-3
V gene: TRBV7-9
D gene: NA
clone size: few
CDR3 protein: CASRRQDSSGNTIYF
CDR3 DNA: TGTGCCAGCAGACGTCAGGACAGCTCTGGAAACACCATATATTTT

J gene: TRBJ1-6
V gene: TRBV6-5
D gene: NA
clone size: few
CDR3 protein: CASRSDGTTYNSPLHF
CDR3 DNA: TGTGCCAGCAGGTCGGACGGAACCACCTATAATTCACCCCTCCACTTT

J gene: TRBJ2-3
V gene: TRBV6-5
D gene: TRBD2
clone size: few
CDR3 protein: CASSHGLSSGRPTDTQYF
CDR3 DNA: TGTGCCAGCAGCCACGGACTGTCTAGCGGGAGGCCCACAGATACGCAGTATTTT

J gene: TRBJ2-1
V gene: TRBV29-1
D gene: NA
clone size: many
CDR3 protein: CSVTGIQPGGEQFF
CDR3 DNA: TGCAGCGTTACAGGGATACAACCTGGGGGTGAGCAGTTCTTC

J gene: TRBJ2-1
V gene: TRBV7-9
D gene: NA
clone size: few
CDR3 protein: CASSLSYYEQFF
CDR3 DNA: TGTGCCAGCAGCTTATCTTACTATGAGCAGTTCTTC

J gene: TRBJ1-1
V gene: TRBV6-5
D gene: TRBD1
clone size: many
CDR3 protein: CASSYSRTGDTEAFF
CDR3 DNA: TGTGCCAGCAGTTACTCCAGGACAGGGGACACTGAAGCTTTCTTT

J gene: TRBJ2-1
V gene: TRBV7-2
D gene: NA
clone size: many
CDR3 protein: CASSPGPPNNEQFF
CDR3 DNA: TGTGCCAGCAGTCCCGGACCCCCGAACAATGAGCAGTTCTTC

J gene: TRBJ2-2
V gene: TRBV24-1
D gene: NA
clone size: NA
CDR3 protein: CATSPSWGAVTGELFF
CDR3 DNA: TGTGCCACCAGTCCGTCATGGGGGGCCGTGACCGGGGAGCTGTTTTTT

J gene: TRBJ1-4
V gene: TRBV9
D gene: NA
clone size: many
CDR3 protein: CASSVEGYPNEKLFF
CDR3 DNA: TGTGCCAGCAGCGTAGAAGGGTACCCTAATGAAAAACTGTTTTTT

J gene: TRBJ2-2
V gene: TRBV28
D gene: NA
clone size: many
CDR3 protein: CASSLAGDAGELFF
CDR3 DNA: TGTGCCAGCAGTTTAGCAGGGGACGCCGGGGAGCTGTTTTTT

J gene: TRBJ2-3
V gene: TRBV25-1
D gene: NA
clone size: NA
CDR3 protein: CASSGGRFNTQYF
CDR3 DNA: TGTGCCAGCAGTGGTGGACGTTTCAATACGCAGTATTTT